These T cell receptor beta chains were read from a single sample in a study of CD8 T cells in ankylosing spondylitis. In TCRdb, the 5' RACE reads were re-called with MiXCR into one record per CDR3 protein. The sample holds 100,000 or so distinct CDR3 sequences, about 8.1% seen once. The sample was blood, either unsorted or a sorted T cell fraction (not recorded which). These receptors all stem from a male donor with ankylosing spondylitis. CDR3s include the opening cysteine and the closing phenylalanine or tryptophan.

V: TRBV15
CDR3: CATSSPPGLAGFAGELFF

V: TRBV5-1
CDR3: CASSVGDRSLNSNQPQHF

V: TRBV5-5
CDR3: CASSSHGSGSLYNEQFF

V: TRBV24-1
CDR3: CATSDFGTGVHEQFF

V: TRBV12-3/TRBV12-4
CDR3: CASKPGLSPNYNEQFF

V: TRBV11-2
CDR3: CASSLEGRGTSEQFF

V: TRBV19
CDR3: CASRETLEQFF

V: TRBV27
CDR3: CASSSVLVRPGTDTQYF

V: TRBV9
CDR3: CASSVGKDTEAFF

V: TRBV6-5
CDR3: CASSYGTGRGNIQYF

V: TRBV20-1
CDR3: CSARQGLGYEQYF

V: TRBV7-8
CDR3: CASSPVRGSSYNEQFF

V: TRBV5-1
CDR3: CASSPSRDLDSPLHF

V: TRBV24-1
CDR3: CATSEGEKLFF

V: TRBV24-1
CDR3: CATSDPGTGDTEAFF

V: TRBV7-9
CDR3: CASSPGDSYEQYF

V: TRBV27
CDR3: CASSLLGDRNSPLHF

V: TRBV20-1
CDR3: CSATGGEEQYF

V: TRBV27
CDR3: CASSITGGSGYTF

V: TRBV18
CDR3: CASSRLGMNTEAFF

V: TRBV20-1
CDR3: CSALRQGYSYEQYF

V: TRBV20-1
CDR3: CSPGGTPEAFF

V: TRBV20-1
CDR3: CSARDLGGRVYNDQFF

V: TRBV5-1
CDR3: CASSLEREGSYNEQFF

V: TRBV10-3
CDR3: CAIQETSTDTQYF

V: TRBV18
CDR3: CASSLRGLAPINEQFF

V: TRBV27
CDR3: CASSFAGPYEQYF

V: TRBV7-8
CDR3: CASSLWRGSPGELFF

V: TRBV5-1
CDR3: CASSYDSPNNPFAKNIQYF

V: TRBV5-6
CDR3: CASGVSGRYYNEQFF

V: TRBV6-1
CDR3: CASRPGQGSSSDTQYF

V: TRBV12-3/TRBV12-4
CDR3: CASSPSGTGYAEQYF

V: TRBV12-3/TRBV12-4
CDR3: CASSTGVAGGETQYF

V: TRBV12-3/TRBV12-4
CDR3: CASTPQGRPNTEAFF

V: TRBV7-7
CDR3: CASSLDPGQGGFYGYTF

V: TRBV7-9
CDR3: CASSLGLAGDADTQYF

V: TRBV3-1
CDR3: CASSPTGVWQPQHF

V: TRBV12-3/TRBV12-4
CDR3: CASSSTGGTDTQYF

V: TRBV12-3/TRBV12-4
CDR3: CASRKVTGGYEAFF

V: TRBV27
CDR3: CASTWGQGRANEQFF

V: TRBV24-1
CDR3: CATSEYGSEAFF

V: TRBV4-1
CDR3: CASSRTVAGHTNEQFF

V: TRBV19
CDR3: CASSIGHRLRGAFF

V: TRBV7-9
CDR3: CASSLTQSEPQHF

V: TRBV11-2
CDR3: CASSLAGFTEAFF